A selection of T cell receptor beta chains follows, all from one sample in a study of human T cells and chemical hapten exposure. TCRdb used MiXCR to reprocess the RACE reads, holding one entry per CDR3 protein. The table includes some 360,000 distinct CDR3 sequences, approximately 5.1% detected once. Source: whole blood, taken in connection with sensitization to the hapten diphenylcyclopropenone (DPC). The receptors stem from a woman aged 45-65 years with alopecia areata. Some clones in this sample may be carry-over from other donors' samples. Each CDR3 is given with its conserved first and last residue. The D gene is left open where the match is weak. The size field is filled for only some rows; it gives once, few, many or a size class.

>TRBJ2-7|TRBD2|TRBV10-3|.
TGTGCCATCAGTGACGTGGGACTACCCTACGAGCAGTACTTC
CAISDVGLPYEQYF
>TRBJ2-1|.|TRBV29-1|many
TGCAGCGTTGAGGGGGGCTCCTACAATGAGCAGTTCTTC
CSVEGGSYNEQFF
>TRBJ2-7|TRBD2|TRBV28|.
TGTGCCAGCAGTTCCCCTTTAGCGGGGCCTTACGATGTGCAGTACTTC
CASSSPLAGPYDVQYF
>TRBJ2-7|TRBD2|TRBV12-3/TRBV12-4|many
TGTGCCAGCAGCTTAGCGGGGCACTACGAGCAGTACTTC
CASSLAGHYEQYF
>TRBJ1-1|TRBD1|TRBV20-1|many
TGCAGTGCTATTAAGGGGGCCGGGGGCACTGAAGCTTTCTTT
CSAIKGAGGTEAFF
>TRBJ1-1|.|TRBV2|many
TGTGCCAGCAGTGAATTGACCGGATGGGAGGAAGCTTTCTTT
CASSELTGWEEAFF
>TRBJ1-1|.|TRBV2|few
TGTGCCAGCAGTGAAGAGGCAGGGATGAACACTGAAGCTTTCTTT
CASSEEAGMNTEAFF
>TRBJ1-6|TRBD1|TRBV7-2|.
TGTGCCAGCAGCTTAGCACGGACAGGCACAAATTCACCCCTCCACTTT
CASSLARTGTNSPLHF
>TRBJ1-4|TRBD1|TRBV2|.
TGTGCCAGCAGTGAATTGTGGGGACATGAGGACAGGGGGAATGAAAAACTGTTTTTT
CASSELWGHEDRGNEKLFF
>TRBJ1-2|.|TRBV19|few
TGTGCCAGTAGTTCAGCGGGCTATGGCTACACCTTC
CASSSAGYGYTF
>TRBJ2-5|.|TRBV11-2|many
TGTGCCAGCAGCTTAGGGTACAGGCACCAAGAGACCCAGTACTTC
CASSLGYRHQETQYF
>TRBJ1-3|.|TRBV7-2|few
TGTGCCAGCAGCTTTCTAGGAAGTCCCAAGGACACCATATATTTT
CASSFLGSPKDTIYF
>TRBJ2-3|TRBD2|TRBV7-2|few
TGTGCCAGCAGCCCCAGACTAGCGGGGAGTTCAGATACGCAGTATTTT
CASSPRLAGSSDTQYF
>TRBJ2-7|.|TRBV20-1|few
TGCAGTGCTAGTGGGAGGGGACAGACCTATTCCTACGAGCAGTACTTC
CSASGRGQTYSYEQYF
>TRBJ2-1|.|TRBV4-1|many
TGCGCCAGCAGCCAAGCGGCACCCAGTGAGCAGTTCTTC
CASSQAAPSEQFF
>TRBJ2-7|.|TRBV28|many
TGTGCCAGCAGTTTCCCATCGGGCAGGGACTACGAGCAGTACTTC
CASSFPSGRDYEQYF
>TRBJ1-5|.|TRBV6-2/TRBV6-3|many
TGTGCCAGCACCTCCCCAGGGACCAATCAGCCCCAGCATTTT
CASTSPGTNQPQHF
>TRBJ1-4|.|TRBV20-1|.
TGCAGTGCTAGCGCCCCCCAGGCAACTAATGAAAAACTGTTTTTT
CSASAPQATNEKLFF
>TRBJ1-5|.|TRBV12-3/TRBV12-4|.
TGTGCCGTAGGGTCTTATAGCAATCAGCCCCAGCATTTT
CAVGSYSNQPQHF
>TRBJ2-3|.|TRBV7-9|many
TGTGCCAGCTCTTCCCGAGACTTGGATGCAGATACGCAGTATTTT
CASSSRDLDADTQYF
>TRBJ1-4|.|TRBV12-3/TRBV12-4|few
TGTGCCAGCAGCCCCCGACGGCTCACTAATGAAAAACTGTTTTTT
CASSPRRLTNEKLFF
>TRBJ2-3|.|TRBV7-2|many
TGTGCCAGCAGCTCTGGACCTGGGGATACGCAGTATTTT
CASSSGPGDTQYF
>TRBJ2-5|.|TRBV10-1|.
TGCGCCAGCAGGGGACCACTGTACCAAGAGACCCAGTACTTC
CASRGPLYQETQYF
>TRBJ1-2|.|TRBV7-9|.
TGTGCCAGCAGCAGTCTACAGGGACTTATGAACTATGGCTACACCTTC
CASSSLQGLMNYGYTF
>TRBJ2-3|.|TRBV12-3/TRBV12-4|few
TGTGCCAGCAGTGTTACAAATACGCAGTATTTT
CASSVTNTQYF